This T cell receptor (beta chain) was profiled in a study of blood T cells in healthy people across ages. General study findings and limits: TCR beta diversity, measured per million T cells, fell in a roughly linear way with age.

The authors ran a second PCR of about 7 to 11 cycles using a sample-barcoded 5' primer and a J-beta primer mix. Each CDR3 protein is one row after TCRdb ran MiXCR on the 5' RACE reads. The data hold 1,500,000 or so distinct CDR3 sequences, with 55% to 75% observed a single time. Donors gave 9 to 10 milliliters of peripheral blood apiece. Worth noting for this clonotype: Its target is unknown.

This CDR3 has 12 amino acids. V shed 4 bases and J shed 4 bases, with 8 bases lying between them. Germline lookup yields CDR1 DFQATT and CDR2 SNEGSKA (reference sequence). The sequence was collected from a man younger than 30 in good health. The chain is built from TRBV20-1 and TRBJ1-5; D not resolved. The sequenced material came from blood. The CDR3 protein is CSANRENQPQHF. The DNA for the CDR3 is TGCAGTGCTAACCGGGAGAATCAGCCCCAGCATTTT.